Listed here is a single T cell receptor (beta chain). This sample is part of a study of blood T cell repertoires in COVID-19. Study background: The origin of the acute and convalescent COVID-19 samples was the United States, Italy and Spain.

The protocol was immunoSEQ multiplex PCR, while the TCRdb copy is restricted to in-frame clones and leaves out a portion. The sample holds about half a million clones, 80% to 90% seen once. The germline gives CDR1 LGHDT, CDR2 YNNKEL (reference sequence). V lost 4 bases and J 8 bases, leaving 18 bases between the germline ends. The CDR3 is 15 residues long. The chain couples TRBV3-1 (or the pseudogene TRBV3-2) to TRBJ2-1; D is possibly TRBD1 (7 bases). The sequenced sample was peripheral blood. The source of this sequence is a human donor in a cohort sampled during active COVID-19. The CDR3 bases are TGTGCCAGCAGCCTTGGAGGGGGCGCGATGGATGAGCAGTTCTTC. It encodes CASSLGGGAMDEQFF.